This T cell receptor (beta chain) was recovered during a study of graft-versus-host responses after intestinal transplantation. Each mixed lymphocyte reaction held roughly 200,000 CFSE-labeled responders and roughly 200,000 irradiated violet-dye-labeled stimulators. V was pared by 6 bases and J by 2 bases, with 12 bases of the junction left unmatched. The CDR3 is 17 residues long. CDR1 is SEHNR and CDR2 is FQNEAQ in the germline V gene (reference sequence). Clones were read by immunoSEQ multiplex PCR, and TCRdb kept only the in-frame ones, dropping some. The sample carries around 14,000 clones, less than 45% recorded once.

The chain combines TRBV7-9 with TRBJ2-2, with TRBD1 matching 7 bases. This TCR was recovered from a human patient who received an intestinal transplant. This specimen was alloreactive CD8+ T cells from a mixed lymphocyte reaction culture, taken before intestinal transplant. Subset denoted: CFSE-low proliferating T cells sorted from approximately 6-day pre-transplant mixed lymphocyte reaction (GvH or HvG direction). The CDR3 DNA is TGTGCCAGCAGTCTCTCCTTCACAGGGGTCAACACCGGGGAGCTGTTTTTT. This encodes CASSLSFTGVNTGELFF.